Listed here are 26 T cell receptor beta chains from one sample, sequenced in a study of OX40 agonist ivuxolimab in advanced cancers. Here immunoSEQ multiplex PCR was the method, and the copy in TCRdb shows in-frame clones only, minus some. The data contain 9,000 to 10,000 clones, 60% to 75% of them singletons. The starting material was CD4+ or CD8+ T cells sorted from blood, obtained in a trial of the OX40 agonist ivuxolimab. The origin of the receptors is an adult with an advanced solid tumor such as melanoma, head and neck, liver or kidney cancer.

The chain joins TRBV6-5 to TRBJ2-3; D ambiguous. Germline lookup yields CDR1 MNHEY and CDR2 SVGAGI. CDR3 length equals 14 residues. V gave up 6 bases and J gave up 3 bases, with 13 bases separating them. The CDR3 DNA sequence: TGTGCCAGCAGCCCCTTGGGCGCGACAGATACGCAGTATTTT. It codes for CASSPLGATDTQYF.

Only one count was recorded for this clone. The rearrangement links TRBV2 to TRBJ1-3; the D gene is possibly TRBD1 (6 bases). Per the germline V gene, CDR1 is SNHLY and CDR2 is FYNNEI. The CDR3 runs 16 residues. V was trimmed by 4 bases and J by 2 bases, leaving 15 bases between them. CDR3 sequence (DNA): TGTGCCAGCAGTGCGACTCAGGGGCTGCCTGGAAACACCATATATTTT. This encodes CASSATQGLPGNTIYF.

The genes are TRBV27 and TRBJ2-1; D might be TRBD1 (5 bases). The V gene lost 0 bases and the J gene lost 7 bases, with 10 bases spanning the gap. This CDR3 has 14 amino acids. Germline V CDR1 and CDR2: MNHEY, SMNVEV (reference sequence). CDR3: CASSLSGAGNEQFF. CDR3 coding DNA: TGTGCCAGCAGTTTATCTGGGGCCGGGAATGAGCAGTTCTTC.

This clone appeared once. This chain joins TRBV7-9 and TRBJ2-7; 9 nucleotides agree with TRBD1. Germline loops: CDR1 SEHNR, CDR2 FQNEAQ (reference sequence). V lost 5 bases, J lost 2 bases, and 7 bases stayed unmatched. The CDR3 has 15 amino acids. The CDR3 here is CASSPGDREAYEQYF. The CDR3 nucleotides read TGTGCCAGCAGCCCTGGGGACAGGGAGGCCTACGAGCAGTACTTC.

This chain uses TRBV6-1 with TRBJ1-5; D is uncertain. Trimming left V 6 bases short and J 3 bases short, with 12 bases between. This CDR3 spans 14 amino acids. Germline V gene lookup returns CDR1 MNHNS and CDR2 SASEGT. The CDR3 DNA sequence: TGTGCCAGCAGCTCTCATGTAATCAATCAGCCCCAGCATTTT. Protein product: CASSSHVINQPQHF.

The V call is TRBV5-1, the J call TRBJ2-1; D unresolved. Germline V gives CDR1 SGHRS, CDR2 YFSETQ. The CDR3 is 13 amino acids. V shed 0 bases and J shed 6 bases, with 7 bases lying between them. The CDR3 sequence: CASSLVGFNEQFF. CDR3 sequence (DNA): TGCGCCAGCAGCTTGGTAGGCTTCAATGAGCAGTTCTTC.

This chain uses TRBV30 with TRBJ2-5; 8 positions match TRBD2. CDR1 and CDR2 from the germline V gene are GTSNPN and SVGIG (reference sequence). V was clipped by 3 bases and J by 5 bases; unmatched bases: 8. The CDR3 runs 14 residues. Here the CDR3 DNA reads TGTGCCTGGAGAGCGGGGGATTCCTTCGAGACCCAGTACTTC. Protein sequence: CAWRAGDSFETQYF.

The genes are TRBV2 and TRBJ1-5, with TRBD1 identical over 7 bases. CDR1 is SNHLY and CDR2 is FYNNEI in the germline V gene. The CDR3 totals 17 residues. After removal of 6 bases from V and 0 bases from J, the junction contained 11 bases not matched to a gene. The CDR3 sequence: CASSRIGTDYSNQPQHF. CDR3 nucleotides: TGTGCCAGCAGCCGAATTGGGACAGACTATAGCAATCAGCCCCAGCATTTT. The full variable domain, rest sourced from reference TRBV2 and TRBJ1-5, is EPEVTQTPSHQVTQMGQEVILRCVPISNHLYFYWYRQILGQKVEFLVSFYNNEISEKSEIFDDQFSVERPDGSNFTLKIRSTKLEDSAMYFCASSRIGTDYSNQPQHFGDGTRLSIL.

As for this clone: A far larger clone is off by one base, so a read error is likely. Other DNA variants within this sample encode the same CDR3. The chain recombines TRBV7-9 with TRBJ1-1; D might be TRBD1 (6 bases). Germline lookup yields CDR1 SEHNR and CDR2 FQNEAQ (reference sequence). The CDR3 is 16 residues long. Trimming removed 5 bases at V and 1 base at J, with 17 bases between. Here the CDR3 DNA reads TGTGCCAGCAGCCAAGGAGTTAACAGGGAGAACACTGAAGCTTTCTTT. This codes for CASSQGVNRENTEAFF.

This clone was seen a handful of times. J is TRBJ2-3 and V is TRBV28; a weak D match, TRBD1 (6 bases). V gave up 8 bases and J gave up 2 bases, with 17 bases separating them. The CDR3 runs to 15 residues. Germline V CDR1 and CDR2: MDHEN, SYDVKM. CDR3 bases: TGTGCCAGCGCCTCGGGACACCTGCCCACAGATACGCAGTATTTT. This encodes CASASGHLPTDTQYF.

Comments on this clone: The germline gene is not matched at one end of the junction; a read error may be the cause. The chain carries TRBV5-5 and TRBJ2-1; D is perhaps TRBD2 (5 bases). This CDR3 comprises 18 residues. CDR1 is SGHKS and CDR2 is YYEKEE in the germline V gene (reference sequence). The CDR3 DNA is TGCGCCAGCAGCTCCGGGATTACAGCGATGTCTTTCCACAATGAGCAGTTCTTC. Its protein is CASSSGITAMSFHNEQFF.

CDR3 coding DNA: TGTGCCAGCAGTTTTACCGGGACAGCGCGGGAGCAGTACTTC. It specifies CASSFTGTAREQYF. V usage is TRBV27 and J usage is TRBJ2-7; TRBD1 matches at 7 bases. J was trimmed by 7 bases and V by 3 bases; bases with no gene match: 9. Per germline, CDR1 MNHEY and CDR2 SMNVEV (reference sequence). The CDR3 is 14 amino acids.

This clone was recorded a few times. The gene calls are TRBV27 and TRBJ1-1; tentatively, D is TRBD1 (5 bases). The V end was cut by 3 bases, the J end by 3 bases, with 14 bases between. Germline V lookup: CDR1 MNHEY, CDR2 SMNVEV (reference sequence). The CDR3 consists of 15 residues. This CDR3 is CASSFGAGLYTEAFF. CDR3 nucleotide sequence: TGTGCCAGCAGTTTTGGGGCGGGGTTATACACTGAAGCTTTCTTT.

The V gene is TRBV14, the J gene TRBJ1-3; D gene ambiguous. V lost 4 bases and J lost 1, with 8 bases in between. CDR3 length: 14 residues. Germline V gene sequence: CDR1 SGHDN, CDR2 FVKESK. The CDR3 DNA reads as TGTGCCAGCAGCCCGACAAGATCTGGAAACACCATATATTTT. It yields the protein CASSPTRSGNTIYF.

For this clone: The same CDR3 can be traced to other DNA sequences in this sample. The rearrangement links TRBV7-3 to TRBJ2-6, with TRBD1 matching 7 bases. Looked up from germline, CDR1 is SGHTA and CDR2 is FQGTGA. The V segment lost 5 bases and the J segment 2 bases; nucleotides outside the gene matches: 3. The CDR3 is 15 residues long. Written as DNA, the CDR3 is TGTGCCAGCAGCCCTCAGGGGGCTGGGGCCAACGTCCTGACTTTC. Its protein is CASSPQGAGANVLTF.

By its share, this clone is medium-sized. The chain uses TRBV28 and TRBJ2-1, with D tentatively TRBD2 (6 bases). The CDR3 runs to 14 residues. V lost 11 bases, J lost 6 bases, and 20 bases lay in between. Germline values: CDR1 MDHEN, CDR2 SYDVKM. CDR3: CAVLRDSQVNEQFF. The CDR3 nucleotides read TGTGCCGTCCTACGGGACTCCCAGGTCAATGAGCAGTTCTTC.

CDR3 sequence (DNA): TGTGCCAGCAGTGAAAACCCCCAGGGAGGGGAAAAACTGTTTTTT. Its translation is CASSENPQGGEKLFF. The V call is TRBV2, the J call TRBJ1-4; tentative D call: TRBD1 (5 bases). CDR3 size: 15 residues. V dropped 2 bases and J dropped 8 bases, with 15 bases sitting between them. Germline V CDR1 and CDR2: SNHLY, FYNNEI.

The chain is built from TRBV12-5 and TRBJ2-3; 8 nucleotides agree with TRBD2. Germline trimming cut 6 bases from V and 4 bases from J; bases unmatched to any gene: 6. In germline, CDR1 is LGHNT, CDR2 FRNRAP. This CDR3 spans 14 amino acids. The CDR3 spells CASGSGGFSDTQYF. The CDR3 region has the DNA TGTGCTAGTGGGAGCGGGGGCTTCTCAGATACGCAGTATTTT.

This rearrangement joins TRBV28 to TRBJ2-7, with 7 bases matching TRBD1. CDR1 is MDHEN and CDR2 is SYDVKM in the germline V gene. The CDR3 consists of 15 residues. Unmatched junction bases numbered 9, after V lost 6 bases and J lost 1 base. CDR3 residues: CASRPERGLSYEQYF. The CDR3 DNA reads TGTGCCAGCAGGCCTGAGAGGGGGCTTTCCTACGAGCAGTACTTC.

The chain uses TRBV9 and TRBJ1-1; TRBD1 might be the D (5 bases). Germline assignment: CDR1 SGDLS and CDR2 YYNGEE. The CDR3 is 15 amino acids. V was trimmed by 0 bases and J by 6 bases, leaving 15 bases between them. The DNA of the CDR3 is TGTGCCAGCAGCGTAGCCGGGGGGGGACTCGCTGAAGCTTTCTTT. This sequence encodes CASSVAGGGLAEAFF.

In this sample, this clone turned up a few times. The chain has TRBV5-1 and TRBJ1-6; D call uncertain. The CDR3 sequence is 14 residues long. With 0 bases removed from V and 8 bases from J, the gap between germline ends came to 9 bases. CDR1 is SGHRS, CDR2 YFSETQ, per germline. CDR3 residues: CASSLDRAYSPLHF. In DNA form, the CDR3 reads TGCGCCAGCAGCTTGGACAGAGCATATTCACCCCTCCACTTT.

The chain joins TRBV27 to TRBJ2-3; no definite D call. The germline CDR1 and CDR2 sequences are MNHEY and SMNVEV (reference sequence). V was pared by 5 bases and J by 2 bases, with 14 bases between. The CDR3 is 15 residues long. The chain's CDR3 is CASSLRARDTDTQYF. The CDR3 DNA sequence: TGTGCCAGCAGTCTTAGGGCACGAGACACAGATACGCAGTATTTT.

This clone was seen a few times. The chain combines TRBV28 with TRBJ1-1; D not resolved. CDR3 length equals 12 residues. Between the trimmed V and J ends, which lost 3 bases and 1 base, there was a span of 3 bases. Germline V CDR1 and CDR2: MDHEN, SYDVKM. DNA of the CDR3: TGTGCCAGCAGTTTGAGGAACACTGAAGCTTTCTTT. Its translation: CASSLRNTEAFF.

This clone was found a few times. The gene calls are TRBV4-1 and TRBJ1-6, with D uncertain. Per the germline V gene, CDR1 is MGHRA and CDR2 is YSYEKL. This CDR3 region has 14 residues. The ends were cut back, 4 bases at V and 14 bases at J, with 18 bases in the middle. The CDR3 sequence is CASSPTGSILALHF. CDR3 in DNA: TGCGCCAGCAGCCCAACGGGATCAATTCTAGCCCTCCACTTT.

The rearrangement joins TRBV4-3 to TRBJ1-6; weak D call: TRBD1 (5 bases). The CDR3 is 15 residues long. Germline loops: CDR1 LGHNA, CDR2 YSLEER. V was shortened by 0 bases and J by 10 bases, with 13 bases between the two germline ends. The CDR3 sequence: CASSQDLSQGSPLHF. The DNA of the CDR3 is TGCGCCAGCAGCCAAGATTTGTCTCAGGGATCACCCCTCCACTTT.

The V gene is TRBV29-1, the J gene TRBJ2-7; D may correspond to TRBD1 or TRBD2 (5 bases each). The CDR3 totals 13 residues. V gave up 6 bases and J gave up 3 bases, with 15 bases separating them. Germline-derived CDR1 and CDR2 are SQVTM and ANQGSEA. The DNA of the CDR3 is TGCAGCGTCCGGAGAGGGGACGGCTACGAGCAGTACTTC. It is translated as CSVRRGDGYEQYF.